This T cell receptor beta chain originates from a study of blood T cell repertoires in COVID-19. Study-wide background: Whether acute or convalescent, the COVID-19 samples came from the United States, Italy and Spain.

Original processing notes: How many nucleated cells were present was estimated from reference gene primer amplification. Clones were read by immunoSEQ multiplex PCR, and TCRdb kept only the in-frame ones, dropping some. V and J calls and clone size are copied from that table; D and trimming were computed from the DNA. Of 180,000 or so clones in the sample, about 88% were seen once. Germline assignment: CDR1 SGHVS and CDR2 FQNEAQ. Trimming took 1 base from V and 6 from J, leaving 13 bases between them. This CDR3 spans 15 amino acids. V and J are TRBV7-8 and TRBJ2-1, with D perhaps matching TRBD2 (6 bases). This receptor was taken from a woman aged 80 or over with acute or convalescent COVID-19. What was sequenced was peripheral blood. The CDR3 is CASSLVEGRTNEQFF. DNA of the CDR3: TGTGCCAGCAGCTTAGTGGAGGGACGGACCAATGAGCAGTTCTTC.